This is a list of T cell receptor beta chains from one sample in a study of shared clonotypes between healthy human individuals. The data were produced by immunoSEQ multiplex PCR, yet TCRdb's version contains in-frame clones alone and is incomplete. The sample lists 2 million to 3 million clones, 93% occurring once. The sample taken for sequencing was naive CD4+ T cells from PBMCs. The origin of the receptors is a man between 18 and 35 years old in good health. Some clones in this sample may be carry-over from other donors' samples. Each CDR3 is given with its conserved first and last residue. A D gene is named only where the DNA matches it firmly. Clone size is shown for a subset of rows, as once, few, many or a class of expanded clone.

J: TRBJ2-7; size: .; D: .; V: TRBV29-1; DNA: TGCAGCGTTGGGGTGGGCCACGAGCAGTACTTC; CDR3: CSVGVGHEQYF
J: TRBJ1-1; size: .; D: .; V: TRBV5-1; DNA: TGCGCCAGCAGCTTTGGGGGCGAGACTGAAGCTTTCTTT; CDR3: CASSFGGETEAFF
J: TRBJ1-1; size: .; D: .; V: TRBV19; DNA: TGTGCCAGTAGTATAGTTAAGGTCCGATCCACTGAAGCTTTCTTT; CDR3: CASSIVKVRSTEAFF
J: TRBJ2-2; size: few; D: .; V: TRBV25-1; DNA: TGTGCCAGCAAGTATATCACCGGGGAGCTGTTTTTT; CDR3: CASKYITGELFF
J: TRBJ2-5; size: .; D: TRBD1; V: TRBV19; DNA: TGTGCCAGTAGTTCCCGGGACAGCTCCTCGGAGACCCAGTACTTC; CDR3: CASSSRDSSSETQYF
J: TRBJ2-7; size: .; D: .; V: TRBV19; DNA: TGTGCCAGTAGTATCCGGGACGGAGCCTACGAGCAGTACTTC; CDR3: CASSIRDGAYEQYF
J: TRBJ2-5; size: .; D: TRBD2; V: TRBV7-9; DNA: TGTGCCAGCAGCTTACTGCTAGCGGGAGCCGGGGAGACCCAGTACTTC; CDR3: CASSLLLAGAGETQYF
J: TRBJ1-2; size: .; D: .; V: TRBV19; DNA: TGTGCCAGTAGTATTTCGGGGTATGGCTACACCTTC; CDR3: CASSISGYGYTF
J: TRBJ1-5; size: .; D: .; V: TRBV27; DNA: TGTGCCAGCAGTTGGGGAGGGGATAGCAATCAGCCCCAGCATTTT; CDR3: CASSWGGDSNQPQHF
J: TRBJ2-1; size: .; D: TRBD2; V: TRBV7-2; DNA: TGTGCCAGCAGCCACCGGACTAGCGGAGTAAGGGCCCTCAATGAGCAGTTCTTC; CDR3: CASSHRTSGVRALNEQFF
J: TRBJ2-5; size: .; D: TRBD2; V: TRBV15; DNA: TGTGCCACCAGCAGAGAGACTAGCGGGAGGGCCGCAGAGACCCAGTACTTC; CDR3: CATSRETSGRAAETQYF
J: TRBJ2-2; size: .; D: .; V: TRBV19; DNA: TGTGCCAGTAGTATAAGGAGGGCTCCAGGGGCCTTCACCGGGGAGCTGTTTTTT; CDR3: CASSIRRAPGAFTGELFF
J: TRBJ2-3; size: .; D: .; V: TRBV11-1; DNA: TGTGCCAGCAGCCTAGGGACCCCAGATACGCAGTATTTT; CDR3: CASSLGTPDTQYF
J: TRBJ2-2; size: .; D: .; V: TRBV2; DNA: TGTGCCAGCAGTGTCTATACTCTCGGGGCCGGGGAGCTGTTTTTT; CDR3: CASSVYTLGAGELFF
J: TRBJ1-6; size: .; D: .; V: TRBV30; DNA: TGTGCCTGGAGTGTACAGGGAAAGTCCTCACCCCTCCACTTT; CDR3: CAWSVQGKSSPLHF
J: TRBJ2-1; size: .; D: TRBD2; V: TRBV4-3; DNA: TGCGCCAGCAGCCAAGCCAGCGGGAACTACAATGAGCAGTTCTTC; CDR3: CASSQASGNYNEQFF
J: TRBJ1-4; size: once; D: TRBD1; V: TRBV5-1; DNA: TGCGCCAGCTCCCTTGGGTCGGGACAGAGTAATGAAAAACTGTTTTTT; CDR3: CASSLGSGQSNEKLFF
J: TRBJ2-5; size: .; D: .; V: TRBV20-1; DNA: TGCAGTGCTGATGGGGAGACCCAGTACTTC; CDR3: CSADGETQYF